This is a list of T cell receptor beta chains from one sample in a study of OX40 agonist ivuxolimab in advanced cancers. The repertoire was sequenced with immunoSEQ multiplex PCR; TCRdb's copy has only in-frame clones and lacks some. The top ten clones hold about two fifths of a sample with about 25,000 clones, 65% to 90% of them seen once. Sequencing used CD4+ or CD8+ T cells sorted from blood, obtained in a trial of the OX40 agonist ivuxolimab. The receptors stem from an adult with an advanced solid tumor such as melanoma, head and neck, liver or kidney cancer. Each CDR3 is given with its conserved first and last residue. D genes are given only for firm matches. Some rows have no size entry. The others give once, few or many, or a class for an expanded clone.

v_call	j_call	d_call	cdr3_length	clone_size	cdr3_aa	cdr3_nt
TRBV7-8	TRBJ1-1	-	13	once	CASSLGQAIEAFF	TGTGCCAGCAGCTTAGGACAGGCAATTGAAGCTTTCTTT
TRBV19	TRBJ2-1	-	15	-	CASSIMPRDYNEQFF	TGTGCCAGTAGTATTATGCCCAGGGACTACAATGAGCAGTTCTTC
TRBV7-9	TRBJ2-7	TRBD2	15	-	CASIGTSGALYEQYF	TGTGCCAGCATCGGGACTAGCGGGGCCCTATACGAGCAGTACTTC
TRBV7-9	TRBJ2-1	-	12	-	CASSVSYNEQFF	TGTGCCAGCAGCGTCAGCTACAATGAGCAGTTCTTC
TRBV9	TRBJ2-3	TRBD2	14	-	CASSVRAVAGEQYF	TGTGCCAGCAGCGTAAGGGCCGTTGCGGGAGAGCAGTATTTT
TRBV4-1	TRBJ2-7	-	15	-	CASSQVQGRSYEQYF	TGCGCCAGCAGCCAAGTCCAGGGGAGATCCTACGAGCAGTACTTC
TRBV7-3	TRBJ2-5	-	14	-	CASSLLTSQETQYF	TGTGCCAGCAGCTTATTGACCTCCCAAGAGACCCAGTACTTC
TRBV7-2	TRBJ2-1	TRBD2	16	few	CASSLAWTSGGYEQFF	TGTGCCAGCAGCTTAGCGTGGACTAGCGGGGGGTATGAGCAGTTCTTC
TRBV5-1	TRBJ2-1	TRBD2	19	-	CASSSDLAGGSFSYNEQFF	TGCGCCAGCAGCTCAGACTTAGCGGGGGGATCGTTCAGCTACAATGAGCAGTTCTTC
TRBV19	TRBJ1-1	-	14	-	CASSIGPGNTEAFF	TGTGCCAGTAGTATTGGGCCAGGAAACACTGAAGCTTTCTTT
TRBV7-9	TRBJ2-5	-	12	few	CASRTDQETQYF	TGTGCCAGCAGGACAGACCAAGAGACCCAGTACTTC
TRBV2	TRBJ2-7	-	14	-	CASGYRDTSYEQYF	TGTGCCAGCGGCTACCGGGACACATCCTACGAGCAGTACTTC
TRBV6-4	TRBJ2-1	-	16	-	CASSDSGREVIHEQFF	TGTGCCAGCAGTGACTCAGGGCGGGAAGTTATCCATGAGCAGTTCTTC
TRBV19	TRBJ1-1	TRBD1	16	-	CASSFGTDSRDTEAFF	TGTGCCAGTAGCTTTGGGACAGACTCAAGGGACACTGAAGCTTTCTTT
TRBV19	TRBJ2-1	TRBD2	15	-	CASKVSSGSYNEQFF	TGTGCCAGTAAGGTCTCTAGCGGCTCCTACAATGAGCAGTTCTTC
TRBV7-8	TRBJ1-2	-	16	-	CASTRREPGTGYGYTF	TGTGCCAGCACCCGAAGAGAGCCTGGGACCGGCTATGGCTACACCTTC
TRBV27	TRBJ2-2	-	16	-	CASSLSVRPNTGELFF	TGTGCCAGCAGTTTATCGGTCAGACCGAACACCGGGGAGCTGTTTTTT
TRBV2	TRBJ1-5	-	15	-	CASRSGPGSNQPQHF	TGTGCCAGCAGGTCCGGGCCGGGAAGCAATCAGCCCCAGCATTTT
TRBV5-1	TRBJ2-1	-	15	many	CASSLDEGGYNEQFF	TGCGCCAGCAGCTTGGACGAGGGTGGATACAATGAGCAGTTCTTC
TRBV19	TRBJ1-1	-	13	few	CASSILGNTEAFF	TGTGCCAGTAGTATACTCGGGAACACTGAAGCTTTCTTT
TRBV6-5	TRBJ1-5	TRBD1	15	-	CASSPTGVGNQPQHF	TGTGCCAGCAGCCCAACAGGGGTGGGCAATCAGCCCCAGCATTTT
TRBV6-6	TRBJ2-7	-	14	-	CASSTQGQSYEQYF	TGTGCCAGCAGTACCCAGGGGCAATCCTACGAGCAGTACTTC
TRBV14	TRBJ2-3	TRBD2	17	-	CASSTSGSNIRGDTQYF	TGTGCCAGCAGCACTAGCGGGAGTAATATAAGGGGAGATACGCAGTATTTT
TRBV14	TRBJ2-7	TRBD1	15	-	CASSQGQGARYEQYF	TGTGCCAGCAGCCAAGGACAGGGGGCGCGCTACGAGCAGTACTTC
TRBV6-5	TRBJ2-7	-	14	once	CASSYSFGDYEQYF	TGTGCCAGCAGTTACTCATTCGGCGACTACGAGCAGTACTTC
TRBV25-1	TRBJ2-5	-	12	once	CASSGNWETQYF	TGTGCCAGCAGCGGGAATTGGGAGACCCAGTACTTC
TRBV7-3	TRBJ2-7	-	13	-	CASSPSNSYEQYF	TGTGCCAGCAGCCCAAGCAACTCCTACGAGCAGTACTTC
TRBV28	TRBJ2-1	-	12	-	CASRGIYNEQFF	TGTGCCAGCAGGGGTATCTACAATGAGCAGTTCTTC
TRBV7-9	TRBJ1-1	-	14	-	CASSYGGMNTEAFF	TGTGCCAGCAGCTACGGGGGTATGAACACTGAAGCTTTCTTT
TRBV21-1	TRBJ2-4	-	16	-	CASSVRLQQRKNIQYF	TGTGCCAGCAGTGTCCGGCTACAGCAAAGAAAAAACATTCAGTACTTC
TRBV7-8	TRBJ1-1	-	13	-	CASSLERNTEAFF	TGTGCCAGCAGCTTAGAAAGGAACACTGAAGCTTTCTTT
TRBV27	TRBJ2-1	TRBD2	17	-	CASSFPPGLAGGNEQFF	TGTGCCAGCAGTTTCCCTCCGGGACTAGCGGGAGGCAATGAGCAGTTCTTC
TRBV6-1	TRBJ1-1	-	15	-	CASAPISRHHTEAFF	TGTGCCAGCGCCCCAATCTCGCGACACCACACTGAAGCTTTCTTT
TRBV19	TRBJ1-5	-	13	-	CASSIGGNQPQHF	TGTGCCAGTAGTATAGGGGGCAATCAGCCCCAGCATTTT
TRBV19	TRBJ2-3	TRBD2	17	-	CASSTQLAGGSTDTQYF	TGTGCCAGTAGTACCCAACTAGCGGGAGGGTCCACAGATACGCAGTATTTT
TRBV10-2	TRBJ2-1	TRBD2	13	-	CASSDTSAYEQFF	TGCGCCAGCAGTGATACTAGCGCGTATGAGCAGTTCTTC
TRBV2	TRBJ1-1	TRBD1	16	-	CASSERDRGVNTEAFF	TGTGCCAGCAGTGAAAGGGACAGGGGAGTGAACACTGAAGCTTTCTTT
TRBV27	TRBJ1-5	TRBD1	16	-	CASSPLGQGVWQPQHF	TGTGCCAGCAGTCCCTTAGGACAGGGGGTTTGGCAGCCCCAGCATTTT